This T cell receptor (beta chain) was retrieved from a study of T cell responses to AZD1222 COVID-19 vaccine. Study-level points and caveats: Unmutated variant regions are reportedly targeted by nearly half of spike-specific TCRs. Vaccination with two AZD1222 doses was followed by a rise in Spike-specific TCR breadth and depth.

This CDR3 has 15 amino acids. The J segment lost 2 bases and the V segment lost 7 bases, leaving 5 bases of the junction unmatched. Germline CDR1 GTSNPN, CDR2 SVGIG (reference sequence). Repertoires were generated with immunoSEQ multiplex PCR, while TCRdb's copy carries only in-frame clones and drops some. The sample has about 190,000 clones; around 93% are singletons. This clone was recorded once. The antigen is unknown. Here the sequenced sample was peripheral blood, taken on day 0 of AZD1222 vaccination. The V gene is TRBV30, the J gene TRBJ2-3, with TRBD2 matching over 14 bases. This receptor was identified in an adult in good health. CDR3 coding DNA: TGTGCCTCCGGGACTAGCGGGAGAAACACAGATACGCAGTATTTT. It encodes CASGTSGRNTDTQYF.